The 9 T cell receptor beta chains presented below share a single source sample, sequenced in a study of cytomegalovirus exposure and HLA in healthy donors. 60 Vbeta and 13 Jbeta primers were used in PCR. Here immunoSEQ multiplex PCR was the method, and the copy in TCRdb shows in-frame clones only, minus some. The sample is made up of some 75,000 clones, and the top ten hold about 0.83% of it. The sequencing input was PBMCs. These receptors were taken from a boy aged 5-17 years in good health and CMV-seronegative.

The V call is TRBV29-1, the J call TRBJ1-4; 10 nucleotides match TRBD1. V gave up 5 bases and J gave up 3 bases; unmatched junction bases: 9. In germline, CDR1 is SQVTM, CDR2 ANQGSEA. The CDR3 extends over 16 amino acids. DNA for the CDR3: TGCAGCGTTACCCGACAGGGGGCGTCGGCTAATGAAAAACTGTTTTTT. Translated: CSVTRQGASANEKLFF.

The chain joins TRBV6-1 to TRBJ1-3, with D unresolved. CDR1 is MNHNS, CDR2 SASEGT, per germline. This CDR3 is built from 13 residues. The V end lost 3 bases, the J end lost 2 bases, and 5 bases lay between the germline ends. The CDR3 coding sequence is TGTGCCAGCAGTGACCGGGCTGGAAACACCATATATTTT. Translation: CASSDRAGNTIYF.

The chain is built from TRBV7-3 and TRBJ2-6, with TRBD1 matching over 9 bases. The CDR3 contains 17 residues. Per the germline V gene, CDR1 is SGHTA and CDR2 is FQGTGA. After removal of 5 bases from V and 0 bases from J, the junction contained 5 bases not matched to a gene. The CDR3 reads CASSRTGANSGANVLTF. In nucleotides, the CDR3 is TGTGCCAGCAGCAGGACAGGGGCTAACTCTGGGGCCAACGTCCTGACTTTC.

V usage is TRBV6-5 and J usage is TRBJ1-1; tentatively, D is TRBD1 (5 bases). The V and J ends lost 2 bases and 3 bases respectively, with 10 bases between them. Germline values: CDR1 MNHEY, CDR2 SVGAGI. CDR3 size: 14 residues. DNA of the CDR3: TGTGCCAGCAGTTACAGGGCAGGGCACACTGAAGCTTTCTTT. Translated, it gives CASSYRAGHTEAFF.

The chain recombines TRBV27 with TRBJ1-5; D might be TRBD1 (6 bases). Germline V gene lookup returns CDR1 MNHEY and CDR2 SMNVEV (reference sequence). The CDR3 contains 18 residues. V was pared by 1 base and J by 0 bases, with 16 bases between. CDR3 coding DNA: TGTGCCAGCAGTTTATTCGGGGAAGGGGGATATAGCAATCAGCCCCAGCATTTT. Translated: CASSLFGEGGYSNQPQHF.

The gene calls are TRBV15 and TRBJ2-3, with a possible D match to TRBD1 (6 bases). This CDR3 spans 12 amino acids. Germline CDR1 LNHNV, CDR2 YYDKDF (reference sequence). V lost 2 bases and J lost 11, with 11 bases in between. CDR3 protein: CATSRTQGGQYF. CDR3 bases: TGTGCCACCAGCAGAACACAGGGTGGGCAGTATTTT.

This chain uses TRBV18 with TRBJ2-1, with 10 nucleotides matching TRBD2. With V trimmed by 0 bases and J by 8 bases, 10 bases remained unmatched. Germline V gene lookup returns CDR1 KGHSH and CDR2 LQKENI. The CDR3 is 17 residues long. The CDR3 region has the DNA TGTGCCAGCTCACCACCATTTCTAGCGGGGGTCTCCCATGAGCAGTTCTTC. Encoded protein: CASSPPFLAGVSHEQFF.

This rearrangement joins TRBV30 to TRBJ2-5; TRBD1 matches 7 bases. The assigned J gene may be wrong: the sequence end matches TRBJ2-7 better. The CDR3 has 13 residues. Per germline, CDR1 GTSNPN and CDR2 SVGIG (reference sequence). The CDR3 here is CAWSRDSSYEQYF. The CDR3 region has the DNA TGTGCCTGGAGCCGGGACAGCTCCTACGAGCAGTACTTC.

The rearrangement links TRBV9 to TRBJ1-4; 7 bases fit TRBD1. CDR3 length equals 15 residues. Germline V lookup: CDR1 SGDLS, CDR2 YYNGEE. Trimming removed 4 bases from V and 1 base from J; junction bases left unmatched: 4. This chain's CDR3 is CASSPRQGTNEKLFF. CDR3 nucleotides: TGTGCCAGCAGCCCTCGACAGGGAACTAATGAAAAACTGTTTTTT.